This TCR beta chain comes out of a study of cytomegalovirus exposure and HLA in healthy donors. General study points: HLA restriction was apparent for most CMV-associated TCR beta chains in a later analysis. The classifier was said to identify cytomegalovirus status with high specificity and sensitivity. A later analysis linked 16,951 TCR beta sequences to HLA alleles at 0.05 false discovery rate.

Primers included in the PCR were 60 Vbeta and 13 Jbeta primers. Data came from immunoSEQ multiplex PCR; TCRdb stores just in-frame clones and leaves some out. Reported are 40,000 to 55,000 clones; the ten largest clones contain roughly 6.1%. The ends were cut back, 3 bases at V and 3 bases at J, with 9 bases in the middle. The CDR3 consists of 13 residues. The germline V gene has CDR1 SGHTA and CDR2 FQGTGA. To note about this clone: Its specificity is not known.

Source material: PBMCs. The receptor's source is a male donor in good health and CMV-seropositive. The chain is built from TRBV7-3 and TRBJ2-7, with a tentative D call TRBD2 (6 bases). CDR3: CASSFGGGYEQYF. CDR3 nucleotide sequence: TGTGCCAGCAGCTTCGGGGGAGGCTACGAGCAGTACTTC.